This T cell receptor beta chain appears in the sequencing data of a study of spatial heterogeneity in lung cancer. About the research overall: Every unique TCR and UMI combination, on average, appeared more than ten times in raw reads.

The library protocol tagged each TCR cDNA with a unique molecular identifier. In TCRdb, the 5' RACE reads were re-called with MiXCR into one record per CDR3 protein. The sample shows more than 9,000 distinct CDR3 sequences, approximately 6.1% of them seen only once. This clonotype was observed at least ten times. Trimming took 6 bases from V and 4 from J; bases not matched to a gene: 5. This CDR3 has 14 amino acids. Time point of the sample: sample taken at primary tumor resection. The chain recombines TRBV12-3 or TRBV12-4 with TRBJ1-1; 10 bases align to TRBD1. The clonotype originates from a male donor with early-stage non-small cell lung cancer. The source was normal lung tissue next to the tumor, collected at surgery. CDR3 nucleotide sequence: TGTGCCAGCAGCTGGGGACAGGGGAGCACTGAAGCTTTCTTT. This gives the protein CASSWGQGSTEAFF.